This TCR beta chain was sequenced during a study of identical twins. This clonotype was detected only a few times. Germline V gene sequence: CDR1 SGHTA, CDR2 FQGNSA. This CDR3 is built from 15 residues. V was shortened by 1 base and J by 3 bases, with 10 bases between the two germline ends. Unique molecular identifiers were present on the cDNA, and a universal primer site came from template switching. Via MiXCR, TCRdb re-called the 5' RACE reads, giving one row per CDR3 protein. Of about 240,000 distinct CDR3 sequences listed, 7.5% were seen once; the top ten hold under 6.5%. The same specimen was also included in a second study, on yellow fever vaccine responses in identical twins.

This clonotype was sampled from a woman between 18 and 30 years old in good health. This chain uses TRBV7-2 with TRBJ1-5; possible D gene TRBD1, 5 bases. Sequencing input: CD8+ T cells sorted from blood. Here the CDR3 DNA reads TGTGCCAGCAGCTTAGGGGGGACTAACAATCAGCCCCAGCATTTT. Residues: CASSLGGTNNQPQHF.